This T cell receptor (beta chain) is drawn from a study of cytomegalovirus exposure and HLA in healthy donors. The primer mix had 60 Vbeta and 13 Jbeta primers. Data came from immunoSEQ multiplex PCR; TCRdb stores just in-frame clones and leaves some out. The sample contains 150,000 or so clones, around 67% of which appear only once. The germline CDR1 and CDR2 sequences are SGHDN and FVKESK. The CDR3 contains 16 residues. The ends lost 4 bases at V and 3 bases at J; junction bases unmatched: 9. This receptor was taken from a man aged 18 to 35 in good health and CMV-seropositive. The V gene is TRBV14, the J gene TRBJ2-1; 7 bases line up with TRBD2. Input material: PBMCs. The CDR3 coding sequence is TGTGCCAGCAGCCCGAGGCCCGGGAGGTTCTACAATGAGCAGTTCTTC. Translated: CASSPRPGRFYNEQFF.